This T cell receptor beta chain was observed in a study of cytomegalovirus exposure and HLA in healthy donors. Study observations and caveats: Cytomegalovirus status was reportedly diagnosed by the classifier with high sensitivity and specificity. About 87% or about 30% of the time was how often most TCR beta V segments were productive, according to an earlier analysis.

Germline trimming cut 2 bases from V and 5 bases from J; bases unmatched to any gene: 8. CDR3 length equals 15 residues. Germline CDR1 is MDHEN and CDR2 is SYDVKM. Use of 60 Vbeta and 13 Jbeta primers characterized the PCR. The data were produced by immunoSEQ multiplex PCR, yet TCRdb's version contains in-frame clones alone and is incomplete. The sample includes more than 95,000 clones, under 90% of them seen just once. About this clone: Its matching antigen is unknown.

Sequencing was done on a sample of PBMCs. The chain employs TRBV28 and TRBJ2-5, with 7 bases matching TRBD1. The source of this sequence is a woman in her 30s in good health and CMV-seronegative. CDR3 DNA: TGTGCCAGCAGTTTACCCACAGGGGCGGTGGAGACCCAGTACTTC. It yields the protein CASSLPTGAVETQYF.